Shown below are 13 T cell receptor beta chains from a single sample sequenced in a study of cytomegalovirus exposure and HLA in healthy donors. The PCR contained 60 Vbeta and 13 Jbeta primers. The table came from immunoSEQ multiplex PCR; TCRdb's copy has only in-frame clones and leaves some out. The sample records about 170,000 clones, 80% to 85% being singletons. Sequenced: PBMCs. The receptors derive from a girl aged 2-9 years in good health and CMV-seropositive.

The CDR3 region is CASKRQWSSYEQYF. For the CDR3, the DNA is TGTGCCAGCAAAAGACAGTGGAGCTCCTACGAGCAGTACTTC. The rearrangement links TRBV2 to TRBJ2-7; a weak D match, TRBD1 (5 bases). CDR1 and CDR2 from the germline V gene are SNHLY and FYNNEI. Trimming left V 7 bases short and J 0 bases short, with 13 bases between. The CDR3 is 14 amino acids.

This clone has just a few counts. V usage is TRBV6-4 and J usage is TRBJ2-2; 11 bases are a match to TRBD1. The CDR3 is 14 amino acids. Germline lookup yields CDR1 MRHNA and CDR2 SNTAGT. Trimming removed 8 bases from V and 3 bases from J; junction bases left unmatched: 2. CDR3 region: CASGQGAHTGELFF. As DNA, the CDR3 is TGTGCCAGCGGACAGGGGGCCCACACCGGGGAGCTGTTTTTT.

V is TRBV30 and J is TRBJ2-2; D is perhaps TRBD2 (5 bases). CDR1 and CDR2 (germline): GTSNPN, SVGIG (reference sequence). The CDR3 spans 14 residues. Between the trimmed V and J ends, which lost 5 bases and 4 bases, there was a span of 14 bases. The CDR3 sequence: CAWAAGGPTGELFF. DNA of the CDR3: TGTGCCTGGGCCGCGGGCGGTCCCACCGGGGAGCTGTTTTTT.

The chain recombines TRBV5-6 with TRBJ2-3; D unresolved. The V end was cut by 0 bases, the J end by 4 bases, with 6 bases between. The CDR3 is 13 amino acids. CDR1 and CDR2 from the germline V gene are SGHDT and YYEEEE. The CDR3 DNA reads TGTGCCAGCAGCTTGGGAGTCGCAGATACGCAGTATTTT. This sequence encodes CASSLGVADTQYF. The entire variable domain, with the rest obtained from reference TRBV5-6 and TRBJ2-3, is as follows: DAGVTQSPTHLIKTRGQQVTLRCSPKSGHDTVSWYQQALGQGPQFIFQYYEEEERQRGNFPDRFSGHQFPNYSSELNVNALLLGDSALYLCASSLGVADTQYFGPGTRLTVL.

Turning to this clone: Other DNA variants within this sample encode the same CDR3. The rearrangement joins TRBV30 to TRBJ2-5; 9 bases fit TRBD2. This CDR3 spans 14 amino acids. Losses at the gene ends were 7 bases for V and 4 bases for J; bases not matched to a gene: 10. Germline assignment: CDR1 GTSNPN and CDR2 SVGIG (reference sequence). CDR3 loop: CAFLSGRVRETQYF. CDR3 DNA sequence: TGTGCCTTTCTTAGCGGGAGAGTAAGAGAGACCCAGTACTTC.

The chain carries TRBV2 and TRBJ2-7, with 10 nucleotides matching TRBD1. Trimming at V came to 8 bases and at J to 3 bases, leaving 4 bases not matched to a gene. The CDR3 covers 13 residues. CDR1 is SNHLY, CDR2 FYNNEI, per germline. CDR3 loop: CASHRDRGYEQYF. CDR3 in DNA: TGTGCCAGCCACCGGGACAGGGGCTACGAGCAGTACTTC. Supplemented by reference TRBV2 and TRBJ2-7, the full variable domain reads EPEVTQTPSHQVTQMGQEVILRCVPISNHLYFYWYRQILGQKVEFLVSFYNNEISEKSEIFDDQFSVERPDGSNFTLKIRSTKLEDSAMYFCASHRDRGYEQYFGPGTRLTVT.

This clone was counted a few times. The chain carries TRBV6-6 and TRBJ1-1; TRBD1 aligns across 7 bases. Germline CDR1 MNHNY, CDR2 SVGAGI (reference sequence). The J segment lost 6 bases and the V segment lost 4 bases, leaving 5 bases of the junction unmatched. The CDR3 sequence is 13 residues long. The CDR3 protein is CASSSSGGAEAFF. The CDR3 DNA is TGTGCCAGCAGTTCCTCAGGGGGGGCTGAAGCTTTCTTT.

This clone was recorded only once. The rearrangement joins TRBV28 to TRBJ1-5; a weak D match, TRBD1 (6 bases). V was pared by 2 bases and J by 4 bases, with 9 bases between. CDR3 length: 14 amino acids. The germline CDR1 and CDR2 sequences are MDHEN and SYDVKM. CDR3 sequence reads: CASSLQGWNQPQHF. CDR3 coding DNA: TGTGCCAGCAGTTTACAGGGGTGGAATCAGCCCCAGCATTTT.

This clone appeared a few times. The chain has TRBV2 and TRBJ1-4; 9 positions agree with TRBD1. The germline gives CDR1 SNHLY, CDR2 FYNNEI. The junction had 9 bases not matched to a gene; V was cut back by 8 bases and J by 5 bases. The CDR3 loop spans 15 amino acids. CDR3 sequence: CASERTGASNEKLFF. In DNA, the CDR3 is TGTGCCAGCGAGCGGACAGGGGCTAGCAATGAAAAACTGTTTTTT.

V usage is TRBV28 and J usage is TRBJ2-1, with 15 bases fitting TRBD2. Germline assignment: CDR1 MDHEN and CDR2 SYDVKM. The V and J ends lost 8 bases and 8 bases, in that order; junction bases with no gene match: 7. This CDR3 spans 15 amino acids. The CDR3 reads CASGLAGGRRDEQFF. The CDR3 DNA is TGTGCCAGCGGACTAGCGGGAGGGCGACGCGATGAGCAGTTCTTC.

The V and J genes are TRBV27 and TRBJ2-7; 8 bases fit TRBD2. V shed 8 bases and J 4 bases; nucleotides not matched to a gene: 10. This CDR3 is 14 amino acids long. Germline V lookup: CDR1 MNHEY, CDR2 SMNVEV (reference sequence). The CDR3 DNA reads as TGTGCCAGCTCGGGGGGGGAGGTCCCTTACGAGCAGTACTTC. It yields the protein CASSGGEVPYEQYF.

CDR3 DNA: TGTGCCAGCAGTGACTCAGCGGGCTCCTACAATGAGCAGTTCTTC. Its protein is CASSDSAGSYNEQFF. The chain combines TRBV6-4 with TRBJ2-1; D is possibly TRBD2 (6 bases). The germline V gene encodes CDR1 MRHNA and CDR2 SNTAGT. V lost 0 bases to trimming and J lost 0 bases, with 6 bases between them. The CDR3 has 15 amino acids.

This clone was seen only a few times. V is TRBV5-1 and J is TRBJ1-1; weak D call: TRBD1 (6 bases). This CDR3 spans 18 amino acids. The V and J ends lost 4 bases and 1 base respectively, with 23 bases between them. The germline V gene has CDR1 SGHRS and CDR2 YFSETQ. The chain's CDR3 is CASSRIAFWGRRNTEAFF. The CDR3 region has the DNA TGCGCCAGCAGCCGAATCGCCTTCTGGGGGCGCAGGAACACTGAAGCTTTCTTT.